This T cell receptor (beta chain) originates from a study of identical twins. The length of the CDR3 is 15 residues. Trimming removed 5 bases from V and 1 base from J, with 11 bases in between. The V gene's germline CDR1 is SGHVS and CDR2 FQNEAQ. Unique molecular identifiers were present on cDNA, and template switching added a universal primer site. MiXCR was run by TCRdb on the 5' RACE reads, yielding one entry per CDR3 protein. The sample consists of roughly 230,000 distinct CDR3 sequences, about 8% of them appearing once. Details on this clonotype: The antigen is not known.

Study-level results: Sequences that were beta out-of-frame showed weaker excess twin sharing.

This sample was shared with a second study, whose subject was yellow fever vaccine responses in identical twins.

Material for sequencing was CD8+ T cells sorted from blood. This clonotype originated in a woman under 30 in good health. J is TRBJ2-2 and V is TRBV7-8; no clear D gene. The CDR3 DNA follows: TGTGCCAGCAGCCCAATGGCAGGGAACACCGGGGAGCTGTTTTTT. Translating it yields CASSPMAGNTGELFF.